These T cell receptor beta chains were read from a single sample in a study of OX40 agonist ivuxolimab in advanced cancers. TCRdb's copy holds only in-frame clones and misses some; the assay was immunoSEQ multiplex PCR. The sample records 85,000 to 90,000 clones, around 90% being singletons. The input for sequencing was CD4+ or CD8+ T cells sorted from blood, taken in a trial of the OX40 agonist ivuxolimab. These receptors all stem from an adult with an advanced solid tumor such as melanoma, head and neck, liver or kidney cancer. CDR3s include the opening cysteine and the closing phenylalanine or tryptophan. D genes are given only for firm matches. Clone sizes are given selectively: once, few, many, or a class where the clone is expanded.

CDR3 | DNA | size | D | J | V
CASSLVSKGGGELFF | TGTGCCAGCAGCTTAGTTTCAAAGGGCGGCGGGGAGCTGTTTTTT | few | - | TRBJ2-2 | TRBV7-9
CASSLAQGANEKLFF | TGCGCCAGCAGCTTGGCACAGGGAGCTAATGAAAAACTGTTTTTT | once | - | TRBJ1-4 | TRBV5-1
CASSTSFTGELFF | TGTGCCAGCAGCACTAGTTTCACCGGGGAGCTGTTTTTT | - | - | TRBJ2-2 | TRBV11-2
CASSLGQGDTQYF | TGTGCCAGCAGCTTAGGGCAGGGTGATACGCAGTATTTT | once | - | TRBJ2-3 | TRBV7-2
CASSIGPPPDTQYF | TGTGCCAGTAGTATAGGACCTCCACCAGATACGCAGTATTTT | - | - | TRBJ2-3 | TRBV19
CARRGADTQYF | TGTGCCAGGAGGGGCGCAGATACGCAGTATTTT | - | - | TRBJ2-3 | TRBV9
CASSPTQGLETQYF | TGTGCCAGTAGTCCCACCCAGGGGTTGGAGACCCAGTACTTC | - | - | TRBJ2-5 | TRBV19
CASSSRGQGFNEQFF | TGTGCCAGCAGCTCCCGGGGACAGGGGTTCAATGAGCAGTTCTTC | - | TRBD1 | TRBJ2-1 | TRBV9
CASSSSYEQYF | TGTGCCAGCAGCTCTAGCTACGAGCAGTACTTC | - | - | TRBJ2-7 | TRBV11-2
CAWTAGLTSYNEQFF | TGTGCCTGGACTGCTGGACTTACCTCCTACAATGAGCAGTTCTTC | - | - | TRBJ2-1 | TRBV30
CAGQGVGEKLFF | TGTGCCGGGCAGGGTGTCGGTGAAAAACTGTTTTTT | - | - | TRBJ1-4 | TRBV2
CASSGGQGVVETQYF | TGTGCCAGCAGTGGTGGACAGGGGGTTGTTGAGACCCAGTACTTC | - | TRBD1 | TRBJ2-5 | TRBV2
CASSLGRIANEQFF | TGTGCCAGCAGCTTAGGACGGATTGCCAATGAGCAGTTCTTC | - | - | TRBJ2-1 | TRBV7-6
CASRTSGSETQYF | TGCGCCAGCCGGACTAGCGGGAGTGAGACCCAGTACTTC | - | TRBD2 | TRBJ2-5 | TRBV5-1
CASSLVGPGELFF | TGTGCCAGCAGTTTAGTGGGACCCGGGGAGCTGTTTTTT | - | - | TRBJ2-2 | TRBV28
CASSLVLGRELFF | TGCGCCAGCAGCTTGGTTTTAGGGCGGGAGCTGTTTTTT | - | - | TRBJ2-2 | TRBV5-1
CASSSSGSTDTQYF | TGTGCCAGCAGCTCTAGCGGGAGCACAGATACGCAGTATTTT | - | TRBD2 | TRBJ2-3 | TRBV5-4
CASSLGEGVVEQYF | TGTGCCAGCAGCTTGGGGGAAGGGGTGGTCGAGCAGTACTTC | - | - | TRBJ2-7 | TRBV7-9
CASSTDGTDTQYF | TGTGCCAGCAGCACGGACGGCACAGATACGCAGTATTTT | - | - | TRBJ2-3 | TRBV7-2
CASSEGTGVNYGYTF | TGCGCCAGCAGTGAAGGGACAGGGGTGAACTATGGCTACACCTTC | - | TRBD1 | TRBJ1-2 | TRBV10-2
CASSVSTGAGYTF | TGTGCCAGCAGCGTATCCACAGGGGCTGGCTACACCTTC | - | TRBD1 | TRBJ1-2 | TRBV9
CASTIGGRLQETQYF | TGTGCCAGCACCATAGGCGGCAGGCTGCAAGAGACCCAGTACTTC | - | - | TRBJ2-5 | TRBV28
CASSPGLAGGQETQYF | TGTGCCAGCAGCCCCGGACTAGCGGGAGGGCAAGAGACCCAGTACTTC | - | TRBD2 | TRBJ2-5 | TRBV7-2
CASSSGGVTGNTIYF | TGCGCCAGCAGCTCGGGGGGCGTCACTGGAAACACCATATATTTT | - | - | TRBJ1-3 | TRBV5-1
CASSERNEQFF | TGTGCCAGCAGTGAGCGCAATGAGCAGTTCTTC | - | - | TRBJ2-1 | TRBV27
CASSLAYGYTF | TGTGCCAGCAGCTTGGCCTATGGCTACACCTTC | - | - | TRBJ1-2 | TRBV5-4
CASSGVLANTGELFF | TGTGCCAGCAGCGGGGTACTAGCGAACACCGGGGAGCTGTTTTTT | once | - | TRBJ2-2 | TRBV7-2
CASSPGTGDNYGYTF | TGTGCCAGCAGTCCCGGGACAGGGGACAACTATGGCTACACCTTC | - | TRBD1 | TRBJ1-2 | TRBV28
CASSWVAGGPSSYEQYF | TGTGCCAGCAGCTGGGTAGCGGGAGGGCCCTCCTCCTACGAGCAGTACTTC | - | TRBD2 | TRBJ2-7 | TRBV7-2
CASGSGELFF | TGTGCCAGTGGGTCCGGGGAGCTGTTTTTT | - | - | TRBJ2-2 | TRBV11-2
CASSSGANSYEQYF | TGTGCCAGCAGTTCAGGAGCCAACTCCTACGAGCAGTACTTC | - | - | TRBJ2-7 | TRBV28
CASSLAGGRSYEQYF | TGCGCCAGCAGCTTGGCCGGGGGGCGGAGCTACGAGCAGTACTTC | - | - | TRBJ2-7 | TRBV5-1
CASSLLSVTEAFF | TGTGCCAGCAGCCTTCTCAGCGTAACTGAAGCTTTCTTT | - | - | TRBJ1-1 | TRBV5-6
CASRPFSGGGGPPETQYF | TGTGCCAGCAGACCCTTCTCGGGGGGCGGGGGACCCCCCGAGACCCAGTACTTC | - | - | TRBJ2-5 | TRBV28
CASSLGDRENYGYIF | TGTGCCAGCAGCTTGGGGGACAGGGAGAACTATGGCTACATCTTC | - | TRBD1 | TRBJ1-2 | TRBV5-6
CAWSVLTSAAYEQYF | TGTGCCTGGAGTGTTTTGACTAGCGCTGCCTACGAGCAGTACTTC | - | TRBD2 | TRBJ2-7 | TRBV30
CASTVGGNQPQHF | TGTGCCAGCACCGTCGGGGGGAATCAGCCCCAGCATTTT | - | - | TRBJ1-5 | TRBV5-8
CASSLLEGRAFF | TGTGCCAGCAGCTTACTCGAAGGGCGAGCTTTCTTT | - | - | TRBJ1-1 | TRBV7-9
CASSPDVGEQFF | TGTGCCAGCAGCCCCGATGTAGGTGAGCAGTTCTTC | few | - | TRBJ2-1 | TRBV7-2
CASSPNWQQGNVGELFF | TGTGCCAGCTCACCGAATTGGCAACAGGGGAATGTCGGGGAGCTGTTTTTT | - | TRBD1 | TRBJ2-2 | TRBV18
CASSVGLGEQYF | TGTGCCAGCAGCGTGGGTCTAGGAGAGCAGTACTTC | once | - | TRBJ2-7 | TRBV7-2
CASSWDRACYEQYF | TGTGCCAGTAGTTGGGACAGGGCATGCTACGAGCAGTACTTC | many | TRBD1 | TRBJ2-7 | TRBV19
CASSQMPVDTEAFF | TGCGCCAGCAGCCAAATGCCGGTAGACACTGAAGCTTTCTTT | - | - | TRBJ1-1 | TRBV4-3
CASSLEVAGNTIYF | TGTGCCAGCAGCTTAGAGGTCGCCGGAAACACCATATATTTT | - | - | TRBJ1-3 | TRBV7-2
CASRFLHTQYF | TGTGCCAGCAGATTTTTACATACGCAGTATTTT | - | - | TRBJ2-3 | TRBV2
CASSLMPAGAGNTIYF | TGTGCCAGCAGTTTAATGCCCGCCGGGGCTGGAAACACCATATATTTT | - | - | TRBJ1-3 | TRBV28
CASSINRKETQYF | TGTGCCAGCAGTATTAACAGGAAAGAGACCCAGTACTTC | - | - | TRBJ2-5 | TRBV6-1
CASSLVGTDTQYF | TGTGCCAGCAGTTTGGTCGGCACAGATACGCAGTATTTT | - | - | TRBJ2-3 | TRBV28
CASSLGGPGTNYEQYF | TGCGCCAGCAGCTTGGGGGGACCCGGGACAAACTACGAGCAGTACTTC | once | - | TRBJ2-7 | TRBV5-1
CASSPYSGERGYTF | TGTGCCAGCAGCCCGTACTCAGGGGAGCGTGGCTACACCTTC | - | - | TRBJ1-2 | TRBV7-2
CSVDYSGKGETQYF | TGCAGCGTTGATTATAGCGGGAAGGGAGAGACCCAGTACTTC | - | TRBD2 | TRBJ2-5 | TRBV29-1
CAWGGSYGYTF | TGTGCCTGGGGAGGTAGCTATGGCTACACCTTC | - | - | TRBJ1-2 | TRBV30
CASKVYSEDSYEQYF | TGCGCCAGCAAAGTGTATTCGGAGGACTCCTACGAGCAGTACTTC | - | - | TRBJ2-7 | TRBV5-1
CSGAGTGGITQYF | TGCAGCGGGGCGGGGACAGGGGGGATCACGCAGTATTTT | - | TRBD1 | TRBJ2-3 | TRBV29-1
CASSSREGYNEQFF | TGCGCCAGCAGCTCGAGGGAGGGGTACAATGAGCAGTTCTTC | - | TRBD2 | TRBJ2-1 | TRBV5-1
CASSQESGRGSPNTIYF | TGTGCCAGCAGCCAAGAATCAGGGAGGGGTTCCCCAAACACCATATATTTT | - | - | TRBJ1-3 | TRBV4-2
CASAEGRGTDTQYF | TGTGCCAGCGCGGAGGGAAGGGGCACAGATACGCAGTATTTT | - | - | TRBJ2-3 | TRBV11-3
CASSPTSLRDNEKLFF | TGCGCCAGCAGCCCGACCTCGCTCAGGGATAATGAAAAACTGTTTTTT | - | - | TRBJ1-4 | TRBV5-1
CASSQSLAGIGKNIQYF | TGTGCCAGCAGCCAGTCCCTGGCGGGAATTGGTAAAAACATTCAGTACTTC | once | - | TRBJ2-4 | TRBV11-3
CASSHTGGEETQYF | TGTGCCAGCAGCCACACAGGGGGGGAAGAGACCCAGTACTTC | - | - | TRBJ2-5 | TRBV4-2